This T cell receptor (beta chain) was captured by sequencing in a study of OX40 agonist ivuxolimab in advanced cancers. Study summary: Patients were treated with ivuxolimab, an agonistic anti-OX40 (CD134) antibody.

Here immunoSEQ multiplex PCR was the method, and the copy in TCRdb shows in-frame clones only, minus some. The sample gives about 76,000 clones, less than 90% of which show up once; over 10% is in the top ten. Per germline, CDR1 SGHVS and CDR2 FQNEAQ. The junction had 2 bases not matched to a gene; V was cut back by 5 bases and J by 4 bases. The CDR3 contains 14 residues. At cycle 4 day 1, cycle 7 day 1, and baseline, blood was sampled. In regard to this clone: Its antigen remains unidentified.

Points from the study as a whole: The work left the antigen specificity of expanded peripheral T cells undetermined.

The origin of this receptor is an adult with an advanced solid tumor such as melanoma, head and neck, liver or kidney cancer. The source material was CD4+ or CD8+ T cells sorted from blood, sampled in a trial of the OX40 agonist ivuxolimab. The chain carries TRBV7-8 and TRBJ2-1; 10 bases fit TRBD2. CDR3 amino acids: CASSPLAGYNEQFF. The CDR3, as DNA: TGTGCCAGCAGCCCACTAGCGGGGTACAATGAGCAGTTCTTC.